Included here is one T cell receptor beta chain sequence, with context. Its antigen is unidentified. MiXCR, applied by TCRdb to the 5' RACE reads, yields one record per CDR3 protein. The sample lists 450,000 to 500,000 distinct CDR3 sequences; approximately 15% were seen once. The data derive from a study of identical twins. General study points: Models underestimated TCR alpha sharing (out-of-frame) in monozygotic twins. Within beta out-of-frame sequences, the excess sharing observed between twins was weaker.

V lost 3 bases and J lost 2; bases outside the gene matches: 5. From germline, CDR1 is KGHSH and CDR2 LQKENI. The CDR3 is 17 residues long. The same specimen was also included in a second study, on yellow fever vaccine responses in identical twins. That paper notes: Reported findings indicate that twins' vaccine T cell responses seemed partially convergent, partially personalized.

The rearrangement joins TRBV18 to TRBJ2-2; TRBD2 aligns across 11 bases. The receptor comes from a woman aged 18-29 years in good health. Source material: CD4+ T cells sorted from blood. As DNA, the CDR3 is TGTGCCAGCTCACCGGGACTAGCGGACACTAACACCGGGGAGCTGTTTTTT. This codes for CASSPGLADTNTGELFF.